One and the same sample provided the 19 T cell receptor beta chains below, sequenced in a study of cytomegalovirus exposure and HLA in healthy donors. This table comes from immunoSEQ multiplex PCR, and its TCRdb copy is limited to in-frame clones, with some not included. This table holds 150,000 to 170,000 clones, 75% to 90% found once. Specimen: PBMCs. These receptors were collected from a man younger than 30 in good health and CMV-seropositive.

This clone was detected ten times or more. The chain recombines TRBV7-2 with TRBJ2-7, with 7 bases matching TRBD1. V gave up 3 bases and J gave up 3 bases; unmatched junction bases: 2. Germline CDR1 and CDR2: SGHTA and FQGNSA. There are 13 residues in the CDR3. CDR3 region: CASSFAGGYEQYF. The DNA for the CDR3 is TGTGCCAGCAGCTTCGCAGGGGGCTACGAGCAGTACTTC.

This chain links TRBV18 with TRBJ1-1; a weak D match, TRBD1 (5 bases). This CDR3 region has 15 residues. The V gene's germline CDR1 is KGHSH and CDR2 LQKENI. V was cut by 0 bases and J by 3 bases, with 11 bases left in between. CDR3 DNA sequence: TGTGCCAGCTCACCACCGTCGACACAGGACACTGAAGCTTTCTTT. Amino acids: CASSPPSTQDTEAFF.

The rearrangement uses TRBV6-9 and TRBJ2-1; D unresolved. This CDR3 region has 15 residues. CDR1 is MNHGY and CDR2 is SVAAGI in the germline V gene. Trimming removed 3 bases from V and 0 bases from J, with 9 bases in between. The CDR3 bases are TGTGCCAGCAGTTACCATCCGAGCTCCTACAATGAGCAGTTCTTC. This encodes CASSYHPSSYNEQFF.

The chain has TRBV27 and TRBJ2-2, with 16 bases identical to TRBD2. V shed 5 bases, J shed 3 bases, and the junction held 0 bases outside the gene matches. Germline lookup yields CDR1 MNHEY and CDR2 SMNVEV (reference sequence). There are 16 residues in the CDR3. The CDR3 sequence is CASSGTSGRDTGELFF. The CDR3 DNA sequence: TGTGCCAGCAGTGGGACTAGCGGGAGGGACACCGGGGAGCTGTTTTTT.

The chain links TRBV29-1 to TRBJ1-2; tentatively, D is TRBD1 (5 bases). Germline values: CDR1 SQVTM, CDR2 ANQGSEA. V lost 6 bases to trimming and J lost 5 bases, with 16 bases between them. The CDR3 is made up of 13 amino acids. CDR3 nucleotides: TGCAGCGTGCAGGACACTCGACTTTATGGCTACACCTTC. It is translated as CSVQDTRLYGYTF.

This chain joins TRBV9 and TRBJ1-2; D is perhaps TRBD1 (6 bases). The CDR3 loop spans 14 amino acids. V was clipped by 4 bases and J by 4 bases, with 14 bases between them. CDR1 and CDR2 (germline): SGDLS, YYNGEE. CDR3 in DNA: TGTGCCAGCAGCCCCACCGGGACAACCTATGGCTACACCTTC. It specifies CASSPTGTTYGYTF. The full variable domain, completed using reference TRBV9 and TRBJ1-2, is DSGVTQTPKHLITATGQRVTLRCSPRSGDLSVYWYQQSLDQGLQFLIQYYNGEERAKGNILERFSAQQFPDLHSELNLSSLELGDSALYFCASSPTGTTYGYTFGSGTRLTVV.

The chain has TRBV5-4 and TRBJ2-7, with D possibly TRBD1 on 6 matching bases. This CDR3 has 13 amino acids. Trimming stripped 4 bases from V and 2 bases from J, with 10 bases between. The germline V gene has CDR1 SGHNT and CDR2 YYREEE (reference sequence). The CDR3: CASSQDRTYEQYF. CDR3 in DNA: TGTGCCAGCAGCCAGGACAGAACCTACGAGCAGTACTTC. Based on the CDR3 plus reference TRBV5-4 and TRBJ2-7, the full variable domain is ETGVTQSPTHLIKTRGQQVTLRCSSQSGHNTVSWYQQALGQGPQFIFQYYREEENGRGNFPPRFSGLQFPNYSSELNVNALELDDSALYLCASSQDRTYEQYFGPGTRLTVT.

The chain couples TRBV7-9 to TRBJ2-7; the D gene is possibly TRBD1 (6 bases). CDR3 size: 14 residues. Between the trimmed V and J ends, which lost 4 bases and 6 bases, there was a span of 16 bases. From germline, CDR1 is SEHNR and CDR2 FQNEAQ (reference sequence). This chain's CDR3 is CASSSGQTPFEQYF. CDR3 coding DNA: TGTGCCAGCAGCTCCGGACAGACTCCCTTCGAGCAGTACTTC.

CDR3 DNA sequence: TGTGCCAGCAGCTTAGAGGGAACAACTAATGAAAAACTGTTTTTT. Residues: CASSLEGTTNEKLFF. This sequence joins TRBV7-3 and TRBJ1-4; D is uncertain. CDR3 length: 15 residues. Germline values: CDR1 SGHTA, CDR2 FQGTGA. V was pared by 2 bases and J by 0 bases, with 7 bases between.

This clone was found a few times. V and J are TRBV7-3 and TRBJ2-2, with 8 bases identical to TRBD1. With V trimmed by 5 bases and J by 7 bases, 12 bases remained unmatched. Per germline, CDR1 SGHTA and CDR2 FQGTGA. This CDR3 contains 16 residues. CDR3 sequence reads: CASSQSDRGSSGELFF. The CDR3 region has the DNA TGTGCCAGCAGCCAAAGTGACAGGGGATCGAGCGGGGAGCTGTTTTTT.

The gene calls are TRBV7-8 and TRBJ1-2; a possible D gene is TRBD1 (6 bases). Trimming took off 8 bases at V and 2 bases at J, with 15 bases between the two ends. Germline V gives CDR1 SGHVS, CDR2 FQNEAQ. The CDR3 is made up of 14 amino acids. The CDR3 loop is CASGGKGENYGYTF. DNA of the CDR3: TGTGCCAGCGGAGGCAAGGGGGAAAACTATGGCTACACCTTC.

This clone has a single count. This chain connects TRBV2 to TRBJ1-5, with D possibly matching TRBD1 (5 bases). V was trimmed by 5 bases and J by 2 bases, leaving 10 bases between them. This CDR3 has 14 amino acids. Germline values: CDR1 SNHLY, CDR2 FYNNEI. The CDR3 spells CASSPDRGNQPQHF. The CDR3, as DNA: TGTGCCAGCAGTCCCGACAGAGGCAATCAGCCCCAGCATTTT. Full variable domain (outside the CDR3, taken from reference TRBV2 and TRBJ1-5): EPEVTQTPSHQVTQMGQEVILRCVPISNHLYFYWYRQILGQKVEFLVSFYNNEISEKSEIFDDQFSVERPDGSNFTLKIRSTKLEDSAMYFCASSPDRGNQPQHFGDGTRLSIL.

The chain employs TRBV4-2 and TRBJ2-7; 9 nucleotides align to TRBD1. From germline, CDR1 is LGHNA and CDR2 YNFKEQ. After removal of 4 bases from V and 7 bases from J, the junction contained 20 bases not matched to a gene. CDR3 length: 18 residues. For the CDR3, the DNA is TGTGCCAGCAGCCCGGGGACAGGGCCCCGCGTAGGCCGGGGAGAGCAGTACTTC. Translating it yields CASSPGTGPRVGRGEQYF.

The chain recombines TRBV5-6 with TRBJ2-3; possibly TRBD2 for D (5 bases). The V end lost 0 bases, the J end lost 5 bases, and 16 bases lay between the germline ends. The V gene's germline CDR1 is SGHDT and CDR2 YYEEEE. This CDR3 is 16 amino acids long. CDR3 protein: CASSLGGLAGGDTQYF. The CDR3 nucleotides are TGTGCCAGCAGCTTGGGAGGGCTAGCCGGAGGAGATACGCAGTATTTT.

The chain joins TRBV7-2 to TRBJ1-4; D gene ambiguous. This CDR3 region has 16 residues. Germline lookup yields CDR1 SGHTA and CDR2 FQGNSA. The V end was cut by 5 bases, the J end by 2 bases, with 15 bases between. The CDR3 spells CASSRRPRATNEKLFF. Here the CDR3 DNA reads TGTGCCAGCAGCCGACGACCGAGAGCGACTAATGAAAAACTGTTTTTT.

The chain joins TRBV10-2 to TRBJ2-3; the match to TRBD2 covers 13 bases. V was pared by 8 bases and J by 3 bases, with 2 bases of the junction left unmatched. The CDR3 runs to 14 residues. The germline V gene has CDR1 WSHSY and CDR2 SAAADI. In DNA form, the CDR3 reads TGCGCCAGCCAGACTAGCGGGGGGACAGATACGCAGTATTTT. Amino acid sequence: CASQTSGGTDTQYF.

The CDR3 sequence is CASSRGQGGFYEQYF. The CDR3 region has the DNA TGCGCCAGCAGCCGAGGACAGGGGGGCTTCTACGAGCAGTACTTC. The chain uses TRBV4-3 and TRBJ2-7; TRBD1 matches at 10 bases. Trimming cost V 4 bases and J 3 bases; bases outside gene matches: 6. There are 15 residues in the CDR3. Germline V gene lookup returns CDR1 LGHNA and CDR2 YSLEER.

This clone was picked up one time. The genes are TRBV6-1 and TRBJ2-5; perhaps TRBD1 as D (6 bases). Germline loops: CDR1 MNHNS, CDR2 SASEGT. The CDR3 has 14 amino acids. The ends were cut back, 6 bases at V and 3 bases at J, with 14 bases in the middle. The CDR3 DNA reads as TGTGCCAGCAGACTAACTAGGGGGAAAGAGACCCAGTACTTC. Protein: CASRLTRGKETQYF.

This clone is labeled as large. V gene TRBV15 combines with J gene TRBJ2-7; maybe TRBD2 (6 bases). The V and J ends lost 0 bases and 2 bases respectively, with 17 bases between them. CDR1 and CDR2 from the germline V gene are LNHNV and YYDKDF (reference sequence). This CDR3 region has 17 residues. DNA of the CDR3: TGTGCCACCAGCAGAGAAGGTGTGGGAGGCAAAACCTACGAGCAGTACTTC. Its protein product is CATSREGVGGKTYEQYF.